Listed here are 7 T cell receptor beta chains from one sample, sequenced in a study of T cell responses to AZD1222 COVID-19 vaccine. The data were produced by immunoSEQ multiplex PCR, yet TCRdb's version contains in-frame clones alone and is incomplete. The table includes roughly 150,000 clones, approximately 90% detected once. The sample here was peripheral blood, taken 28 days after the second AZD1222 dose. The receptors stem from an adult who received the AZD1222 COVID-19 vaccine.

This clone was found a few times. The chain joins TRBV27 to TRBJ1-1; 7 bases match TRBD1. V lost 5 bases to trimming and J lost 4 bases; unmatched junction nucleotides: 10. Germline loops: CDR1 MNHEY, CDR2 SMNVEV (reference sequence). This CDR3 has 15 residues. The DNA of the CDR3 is TGTGCCAGCAGTGGATCGACAGGGAGCGTCACTGAAGCTTTCTTT. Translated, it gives CASSGSTGSVTEAFF.

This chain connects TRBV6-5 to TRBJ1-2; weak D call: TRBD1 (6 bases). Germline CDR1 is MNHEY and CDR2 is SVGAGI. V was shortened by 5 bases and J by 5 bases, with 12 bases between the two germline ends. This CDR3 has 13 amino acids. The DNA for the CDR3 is TGTGCCAGCAGTACAGGGTCTGGTTATGGCTACACCTTC. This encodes CASSTGSGYGYTF.

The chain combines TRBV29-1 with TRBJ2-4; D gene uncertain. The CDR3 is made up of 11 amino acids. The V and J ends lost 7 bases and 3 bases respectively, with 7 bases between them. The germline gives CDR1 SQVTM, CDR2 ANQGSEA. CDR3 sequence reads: CSGGSKNIQYF. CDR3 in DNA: TGCAGCGGGGGTAGCAAAAACATTCAGTACTTC.

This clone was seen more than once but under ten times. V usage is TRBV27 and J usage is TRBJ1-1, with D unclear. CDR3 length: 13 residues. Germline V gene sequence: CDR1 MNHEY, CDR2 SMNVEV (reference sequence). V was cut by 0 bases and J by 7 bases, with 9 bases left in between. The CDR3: CASSLSHSREAFF. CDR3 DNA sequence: TGTGCCAGCAGTTTATCGCACAGCCGTGAAGCTTTCTTT.

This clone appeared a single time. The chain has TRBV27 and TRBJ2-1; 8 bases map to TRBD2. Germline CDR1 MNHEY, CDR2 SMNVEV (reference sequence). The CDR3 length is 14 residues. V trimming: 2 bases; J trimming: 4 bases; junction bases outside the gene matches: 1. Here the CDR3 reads CASSLGLAYNEQFF. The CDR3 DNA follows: TGTGCCAGCAGTTTAGGACTAGCTTACAATGAGCAGTTCTTC.

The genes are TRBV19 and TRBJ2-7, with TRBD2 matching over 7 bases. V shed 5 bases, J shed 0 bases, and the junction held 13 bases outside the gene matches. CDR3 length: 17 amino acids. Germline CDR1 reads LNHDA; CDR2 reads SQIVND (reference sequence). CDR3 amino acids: CASSHTYGTINSYEQYF. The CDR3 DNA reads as TGTGCCAGTAGTCATACTTACGGGACTATAAACTCCTACGAGCAGTACTTC.

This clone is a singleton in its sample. CDR3 coding DNA: TGCGCCAGCACCCTTGGCGGTTCGGACTACTCCTCGGATGAGCAGTTCTTC. This gives the protein CASTLGGSDYSSDEQFF. The chain combines TRBV5-1 with TRBJ2-1, with TRBD2 as a possible D gene (6 bases). CDR1 SGHRS and CDR2 YFSETQ come from the germline V gene. This CDR3 has 17 amino acids. V gave up 6 bases and J gave up 8 bases, with 27 bases separating them.